The 22 T cell receptor beta chains presented below share a single source sample, sequenced in a study of identifying expanded T cells in peripheral blood. TCRdb's table, derived via immunoSEQ multiplex PCR, lists solely in-frame clones and lacks some. Of fewer than 65,000 clones in the sample, 80% to 90% were seen once. The sample taken for sequencing was blood. Receptor source: a person aged 18 to 70 in good health.

V gene TRBV7-2 combines with J gene TRBJ2-7; D might be TRBD2 (5 bases). Trimming stripped 3 bases from V and 5 bases from J, with 11 bases between. Germline V gene sequence: CDR1 SGHTA, CDR2 FQGNSA. The length of the CDR3 is 13 residues. In DNA, the CDR3 is TGTGCCAGCAGCTTTAACCGGAGGAACGAGCAGTACTTC. Encoded protein: CASSFNRRNEQYF.

V and J are TRBV9 and TRBJ1-1; 9 bases align to TRBD1. Looked up from germline, CDR1 is SGDLS and CDR2 is YYNGEE. The CDR3 runs to 15 residues. The V and J ends lost 4 bases and 4 bases, in that order; junction bases with no gene match: 8. CDR3 bases: TGTGCCAGCAGCCAGGGCGGACAGGGGAGCACTGAAGCTTTCTTT. Amino acids: CASSQGGQGSTEAFF. Variable domain in full (rest from reference TRBV9 and TRBJ1-1): DSGVTQTPKHLITATGQRVTLRCSPRSGDLSVYWYQQSLDQGLQFLIQYYNGEERAKGNILERFSAQQFPDLHSELNLSSLELGDSALYFCASSQGGQGSTEAFFGQGTRLTVV.

This chain links TRBV27 with TRBJ2-7; 8 bases map to TRBD2. J was trimmed by 2 bases and V by 11 bases; bases with no gene match: 11. This CDR3 has 14 amino acids. In germline, CDR1 is MNHEY, CDR2 SMNVEV (reference sequence). CDR3: CASRPAAGAYEQYF. The CDR3 region has the DNA TGTGCCTCTCGCCCCGCAGCGGGGGCCTACGAGCAGTACTTC.

The chain combines TRBV7-3 with TRBJ2-3, with D tentatively TRBD2 (6 bases). The V end lost 1 base, the J end lost 4 bases, and 12 bases lay between the germline ends. There are 15 residues in the CDR3. Germline-derived CDR1 and CDR2 are SGHTA and FQGTGA. CDR3 amino acids: CASSLRGDQADTQYF. The CDR3 nucleotides read TGTGCCAGCAGCTTAAGGGGGGACCAGGCAGATACGCAGTATTTT.

This rearrangement joins TRBV7-7 to TRBJ2-5; weak D call: TRBD2 (5 bases). Trimming shortened V by 3 bases and J by 2 bases, and 10 bases separated the two germline ends. This CDR3 is 14 amino acids long. Germline loops: CDR1 SSHAT, CDR2 FNYEAQ (reference sequence). The CDR3 coding sequence is TGTGCCAGCAGCTTCCCGGGAAAACAAGAGACCCAGTACTTC. It yields the protein CASSFPGKQETQYF.

This chain connects TRBV14 to TRBJ2-1, with D tentatively TRBD1 (6 bases). CDR3 length: 17 amino acids. The germline V and J ends were trimmed by 4 bases and 2 bases, with 18 bases remaining between them. CDR1 is SGHDN, CDR2 FVKESK, per germline. CDR3: CASSRLPGQSPYNEQFF. The CDR3 region has the DNA TGTGCCAGCAGCCGGTTGCCCGGACAGTCCCCCTACAATGAGCAGTTCTTC.

The genes are TRBV6-6 and TRBJ2-7; no clear D gene. The V and J ends lost 2 bases and 6 bases respectively, with 5 bases between them. This CDR3 is built from 11 residues. The germline V gene has CDR1 MNHNY and CDR2 SVGAGI (reference sequence). CDR3 coding DNA: TGTGCCAGCAGTTACGGATTCGAGCAGTACTTC. Encoded protein: CASSYGFEQYF.

The chain couples TRBV27 to TRBJ1-6, with D hard to call. CDR1 is MNHEY and CDR2 is SMNVEV in the germline V gene (reference sequence). Trimming removed 3 bases at V and 5 bases at J, with 8 bases between. The CDR3 totals 14 residues. Here the CDR3 DNA reads TGTGCCAGCAGTTTTGGCGGAGATAATTCACCCCTCCACTTT. Residues: CASSFGGDNSPLHF.

This clone came up once. The rearrangement links TRBV29-1 to TRBJ2-7, with a weak D call TRBD2 (5 bases). This CDR3 is 14 amino acids long. Trimming took off 3 bases at V and 0 bases at J, with 12 bases between the two ends. Germline CDR1 SQVTM, CDR2 ANQGSEA. CDR3 coding DNA: TGCAGCGTTGACGCACCGGGGAACTCCTACGAGCAGTACTTC. Protein: CSVDAPGNSYEQYF.

The chain has TRBV25-1 and TRBJ2-7; the match to TRBD1 covers 7 bases. J gave up 1 base and V 6 bases, and 9 bases lay outside the gene matches. This CDR3 is built from 15 residues. Germline CDR1 and CDR2: MGHDK and SYGVNS. CDR3 in DNA: TGTGCCAGCAGCCCCTCTAACAGGGGTTCCTACGAGCAGTACTTC. This translates into CASSPSNRGSYEQYF.

The chain combines TRBV5-8 with TRBJ1-2; 8 nucleotides match TRBD1. Germline V gives CDR1 SGHTS, CDR2 YDEGEE. Germline trimming cut 4 bases from V and 5 bases from J; bases unmatched to any gene: 4. This CDR3 has 13 amino acids. The CDR3 sequence: CASSLGQDYGYTF. DNA for the CDR3: TGTGCCAGCAGCCTGGGACAGGATTATGGCTACACCTTC.

V is TRBV6-4 and J is TRBJ2-6; the D gene is possibly TRBD2 (6 bases). Per germline, CDR1 MRHNA and CDR2 SNTAGT. The V gene lost 5 bases and the J gene lost 2 bases, with 13 bases spanning the gap. CDR3 size: 16 residues. CDR3 loop: CASSPAREPGANVLTF. DNA for the CDR3: TGTGCCAGCAGTCCTGCCCGGGAGCCTGGGGCCAACGTCCTGACTTTC.

The gene calls are TRBV6-1 and TRBJ2-3; D possibly uses TRBD1 or TRBD2 (5 bases each). The CDR3 has 15 residues. With 4 bases removed from V and 0 bases from J, the gap between germline ends came to 11 bases. The germline V gene encodes CDR1 MNHNS and CDR2 SASEGT. The CDR3 here is CASSGAGTSTDTQYF. CDR3 bases: TGTGCCAGCAGTGGGGCAGGGACCAGCACAGATACGCAGTATTTT.

The gene calls are TRBV19 and TRBJ2-2; D is perhaps TRBD1 (5 bases). V was clipped by 7 bases and J by 0 bases, with 9 bases between them. This CDR3 contains 14 residues. CDR1 and CDR2 from the germline V gene are LNHDA and SQIVND (reference sequence). The CDR3 DNA reads as TGTGCCAGTAAAACAGGACCGAACACCGGGGAGCTGTTTTTT. Encoded protein: CASKTGPNTGELFF.

V gene TRBV27 combines with J gene TRBJ1-2; TRBD1 might be the D (6 bases). Germline-derived CDR1 and CDR2 are MNHEY and SMNVEV (reference sequence). The CDR3 totals 14 residues. The ends were cut back, 5 bases at V and 3 bases at J, with 13 bases in the middle. The CDR3 loop is CASSPWTDHYGYTF. The CDR3 nucleotides are TGTGCCAGCAGTCCATGGACAGATCACTATGGCTACACCTTC.

This chain uses TRBV6-1 with TRBJ1-4; tentative D call: TRBD1 (6 bases). In germline, CDR1 is MNHNS, CDR2 SASEGT. The CDR3 sequence is 15 residues long. Trimming stripped 3 bases from V and 4 bases from J, with 12 bases between. This CDR3 reads CASSDIVQGNEKLFF. In DNA form, the CDR3 reads TGTGCCAGCAGTGACATAGTACAGGGTAATGAAAAACTGTTTTTT.

In this sample, this clone turned up once. The chain uses TRBV6-1 and TRBJ2-7; the match to TRBD2 covers 9 bases. J lost 2 bases, V lost 3 bases, and 8 bases had no gene match. The CDR3 length is 16 residues. CDR1 and CDR2 from the germline V gene are MNHNS and SASEGT. CDR3 protein: CASSDVAGEVTYEQYF. The CDR3 coding sequence is TGTGCCAGCAGTGATGTAGCGGGGGAGGTCACCTACGAGCAGTACTTC.

The count of this clone is one. The V gene is TRBV4-2, the J gene TRBJ1-3, with D possibly being TRBD1 (5 bases). Trimming pared 0 bases from V and 3 bases from J, leaving 12 bases between. Per the germline V gene, CDR1 is LGHNA and CDR2 is YNFKEQ. The CDR3 is 16 residues long. The CDR3 here is CASSQESRDGGNTIYF. The CDR3 bases are TGTGCCAGCAGCCAAGAGAGCCGGGACGGTGGAAACACCATATATTTT.

This chain joins TRBV2 and TRBJ1-2; possible D gene TRBD1, 5 bases. Germline V gene data show CDR1 as SNHLY and CDR2 as FYNNEI. Trimming took 3 bases from V and 4 from J, leaving 9 bases between them. The CDR3 runs 13 residues. CDR3 bases: TGTGCCAGCAGTGAGACAAGGGGCTATGGCTACACCTTC. It codes for CASSETRGYGYTF.

This clone was observed once. This rearrangement joins TRBV6-4 to TRBJ2-1; 8 nucleotides align to TRBD2. CDR1 is MRHNA and CDR2 is SNTAGT in the germline V gene. The CDR3 contains 13 residues. After removal of 0 bases from V and 9 bases from J, the junction contained 1 base not matched to a gene. Here the CDR3 DNA reads TGTGCCAGCAGTGACTCAGGGACTAGTGAGCAGTTCTTC. Translation gives CASSDSGTSEQFF.

The J gene is TRBJ1-2, the V gene TRBV6-5, with 7 bases matching TRBD1. Germline CDR1 reads MNHEY; CDR2 reads SVGAGI. J lost 4 bases, V lost 5 bases, and 7 bases had no gene match. The CDR3 covers 14 residues. The CDR3: CASSAPGTVYGYTF. In nucleotides, the CDR3 is TGTGCCAGCAGTGCCCCCGGGACAGTCTATGGCTACACCTTC.

The chain carries TRBV12-5 and TRBJ2-1; 9 bases map to TRBD2. Trimming at V came to 4 bases and at J to 4 bases, leaving 5 bases not matched to a gene. Germline CDR1 LGHNT, CDR2 FRNRAP. The CDR3 sequence is 15 residues long. The CDR3 here is CASGSGLAGYNEQFF. The CDR3 nucleotides are TGTGCTAGTGGTTCGGGGCTAGCGGGGTACAATGAGCAGTTCTTC.